A selection of T cell receptor beta chains follows, all from one sample in a study of blood T cell repertoires in COVID-19. Sequencing used immunoSEQ multiplex PCR; TCRdb keeps in-frame clones, though not all of them. The repertoire consists of approximately 230,000 clones, with roughly 88% occurring once and the leading ten covering 2.2%. The source material was peripheral blood. These receptors all come from a man aged 30-40 years who had recovered from COVID-19. Each CDR3 is given with its conserved first and last residue. Some rows have no size entry. The others give once, few or many, or a class for an expanded clone.

CDR3 length: 14
J gene: TRBJ2-7
V gene: TRBV6-5
clone size: .
CDR3 protein: CASSSRGGRHEQYF

CDR3 length: 16
J gene: TRBJ2-1
V gene: TRBV6-2/TRBV6-3
clone size: .
CDR3 protein: CASSSPSGGAYNEQFF

CDR3 length: 16
J gene: TRBJ1-1
V gene: TRBV6-5
clone size: .
CDR3 protein: CASSYLRQFMNTEAFF

CDR3 length: 16
J gene: TRBJ1-3
V gene: TRBV4-3
clone size: .
CDR3 protein: CASSQEGASYRNTIYF

CDR3 length: 15
J gene: TRBJ1-1
V gene: TRBV5-1
clone size: .
CDR3 protein: CASSKQGSRDTEAFF

CDR3 length: 16
J gene: TRBJ1-4
V gene: TRBV5-6
clone size: .
CDR3 protein: CASSLLQFGGNEKLFF

CDR3 length: 17
J gene: TRBJ1-4
V gene: TRBV7-2
clone size: .
CDR3 protein: CASSLRQGAGVGEKLFF

CDR3 length: 11
J gene: TRBJ1-2
V gene: TRBV30
clone size: .
CDR3 protein: CALEFGSGYTF

CDR3 length: 15
J gene: TRBJ2-5
V gene: TRBV6-6
clone size: .
CDR3 protein: CASSYGGGATETQYF

CDR3 length: 12
J gene: TRBJ2-2
V gene: TRBV10-2
clone size: .
CDR3 protein: CAGARDTGELFF

CDR3 length: 16
J gene: TRBJ1-2
V gene: TRBV24-1
clone size: .
CDR3 protein: CATSDYEVAGGDGYTF

CDR3 length: 15
J gene: TRBJ1-2
V gene: TRBV19
clone size: .
CDR3 protein: CASSIGGRGGYGYTF

CDR3 length: 11
J gene: TRBJ2-7
V gene: TRBV5-1
clone size: .
CDR3 protein: CASSFAMEQYF

CDR3 length: 15
J gene: TRBJ1-4
V gene: TRBV30
clone size: .
CDR3 protein: CAWSPGQVFNEKLFF

CDR3 length: 16
J gene: TRBJ1-2
V gene: TRBV5-4
clone size: once
CDR3 protein: CASSLTGGAFSYGYTF

CDR3 length: 19
J gene: TRBJ2-7
V gene: TRBV4-2
clone size: .
CDR3 protein: CASSQVRPWVRALSYEQYF

CDR3 length: 16
J gene: TRBJ1-3
V gene: TRBV6-1
clone size: .
CDR3 protein: CASSEEGAVIGNTIYF